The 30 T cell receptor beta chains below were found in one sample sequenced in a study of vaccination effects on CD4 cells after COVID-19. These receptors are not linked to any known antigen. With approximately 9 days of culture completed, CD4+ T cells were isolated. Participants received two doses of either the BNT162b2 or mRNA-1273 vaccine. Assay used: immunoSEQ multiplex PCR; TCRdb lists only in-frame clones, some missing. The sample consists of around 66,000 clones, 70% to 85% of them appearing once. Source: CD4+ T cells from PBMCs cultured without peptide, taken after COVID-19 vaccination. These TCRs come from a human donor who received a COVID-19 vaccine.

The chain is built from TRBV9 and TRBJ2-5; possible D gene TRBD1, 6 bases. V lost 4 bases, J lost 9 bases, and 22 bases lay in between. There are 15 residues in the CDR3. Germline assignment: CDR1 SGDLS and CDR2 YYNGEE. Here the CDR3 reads CASSREQGSGVAQYF. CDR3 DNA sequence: TGTGCCAGCAGCCGAGAACAGGGATCCGGGGTAGCCCAGTACTTC.

Written as DNA, the CDR3 is TGTGCCAGCAGTTCCCCCGGGACAGGGGCCAAAAACATTCAGTACTTC. The encoded protein is CASSSPGTGAKNIQYF. The chain couples TRBV6-5 to TRBJ2-4; 9 bases fit TRBD1. J gave up 1 base and V 4 bases, and 5 bases lay outside the gene matches. Germline V gene data show CDR1 as MNHEY and CDR2 as SVGAGI. The CDR3 contains 16 residues.

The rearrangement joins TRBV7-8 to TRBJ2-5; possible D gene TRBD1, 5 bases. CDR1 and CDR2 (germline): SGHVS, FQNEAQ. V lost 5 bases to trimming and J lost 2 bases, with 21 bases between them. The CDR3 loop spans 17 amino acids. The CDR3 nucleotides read TGTGCCAGCAGCGTTCTAGGCAGGGCCTTCCCTCAAGAGACCCAGTACTTC. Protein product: CASSVLGRAFPQETQYF.

CDR3 in DNA: TGCGCCAGTAGGAGCGACACTTCAGCTTCAGGCGGAAACACCATATATTTT. It translates to CASRSDTSASGGNTIYF. The V and J genes are TRBV5-1 and TRBJ1-3; D gene unclear. V was shortened by 8 bases and J by 4 bases, with 25 bases between the two germline ends. Germline CDR1 SGHRS, CDR2 YFSETQ. The CDR3 has 17 amino acids. The whole variable domain, remainder taken from reference TRBV5-1 and TRBJ1-3, is KAGVTQTPRYLIKTRGQQVTLSCSPISGHRSVSWYQQTPGQGLQFLFEYFSETQRNKGNFPGRFSGRQFSNSRSEMNVSTLELGDSALYLCASRSDTSASGGNTIYFGEGSWLTVV.

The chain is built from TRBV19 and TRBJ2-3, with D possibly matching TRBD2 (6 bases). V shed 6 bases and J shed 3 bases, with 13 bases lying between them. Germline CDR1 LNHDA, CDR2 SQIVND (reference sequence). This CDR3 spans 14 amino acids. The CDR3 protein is CASSRTGVTDTQYF. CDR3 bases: TGTGCCAGTAGCCGGACGGGGGTTACAGATACGCAGTATTTT.

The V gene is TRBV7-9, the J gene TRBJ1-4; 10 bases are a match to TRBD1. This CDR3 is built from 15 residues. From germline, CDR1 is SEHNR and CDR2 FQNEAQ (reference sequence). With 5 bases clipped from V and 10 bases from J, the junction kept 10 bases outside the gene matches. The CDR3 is CASSPETGGRRKLFF. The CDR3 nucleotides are TGTGCCAGCAGCCCAGAGACAGGGGGCCGAAGAAAACTGTTTTTT.

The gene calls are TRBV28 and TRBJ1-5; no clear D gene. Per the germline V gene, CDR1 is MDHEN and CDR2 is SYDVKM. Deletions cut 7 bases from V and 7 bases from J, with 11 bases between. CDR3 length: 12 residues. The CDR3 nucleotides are TGTGCCAGCATTATGACGGGCCAGCCCCAGCATTTT. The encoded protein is CASIMTGQPQHF. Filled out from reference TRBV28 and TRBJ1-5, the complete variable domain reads DVKVTQSSRYLVKRTGEKVFLECVQDMDHENMFWYRQDPGLGLRLIYFSYDVKMKEKGDIPEGYSVSREKKERFSLILESASTNQTSMYLCASIMTGQPQHFGDGTRLSIL.

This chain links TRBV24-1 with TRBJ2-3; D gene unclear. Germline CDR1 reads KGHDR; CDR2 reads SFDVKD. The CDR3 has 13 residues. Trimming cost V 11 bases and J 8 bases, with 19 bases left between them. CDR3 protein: CASSVSPLGTQYF. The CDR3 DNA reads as TGTGCCAGCAGCGTTTCCCCCTTAGGTACGCAGTATTTT.

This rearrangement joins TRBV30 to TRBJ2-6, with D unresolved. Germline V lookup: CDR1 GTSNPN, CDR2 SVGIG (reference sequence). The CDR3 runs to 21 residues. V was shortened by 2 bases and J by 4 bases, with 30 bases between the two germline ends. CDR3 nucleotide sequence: TGTGCCTGGAGTAAGAAAAAACTCAGCCTGCCCCAGTCTCTGGGGGCCAACGTCCTGACTTTC. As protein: CAWSKKKLSLPQSLGANVLTF. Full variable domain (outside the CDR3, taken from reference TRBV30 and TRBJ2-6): SQTIHQWPATLVQPVGSPLSLECTVEGTSNPNLYWYRQAAGRGLQLLFYSVGIGQISSEVPQNLSASRPQDRQFILSSKKLLLSDSGFYLCAWSKKKLSLPQSLGANVLTFGAGSRLTVL.

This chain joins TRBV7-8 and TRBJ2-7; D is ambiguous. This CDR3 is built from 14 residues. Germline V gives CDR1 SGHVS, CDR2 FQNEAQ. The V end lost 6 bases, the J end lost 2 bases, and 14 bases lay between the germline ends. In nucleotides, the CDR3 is TGTGCCAGCAGGGCTAAGTGGGAAGCCTACGAGCAGTACGTC. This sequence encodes CASRAKWEAYEQYV.

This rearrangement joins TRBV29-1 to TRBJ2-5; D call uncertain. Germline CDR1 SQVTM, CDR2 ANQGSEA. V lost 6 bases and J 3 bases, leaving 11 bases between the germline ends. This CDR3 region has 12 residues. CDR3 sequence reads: CSVFDVEETQYF. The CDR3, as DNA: TGCAGCGTCTTTGATGTGGAAGAGACCCAGTACTTC.

CDR3 in amino acids: CASSPLGAGAEAFF. The CDR3 coding sequence is TGTGCCAGCTCACCATTGGGGGCCGGGGCTGAAGCTTTCTTT. The genes are TRBV18 and TRBJ1-1, with a possible D match to TRBD1 (6 bases). Trimming cost V 2 bases and J 6 bases, with 13 bases left between them. Germline V gene data show CDR1 as KGHSH and CDR2 as LQKENI. The CDR3 extends over 14 amino acids.

CDR3 sequence: CASSRGSGETQYF. The CDR3 bases are TGTGCCAGCAGCAGGGGCTCGGGGGAGACCCAGTACTTC. The V gene is TRBV7-3, the J gene TRBJ2-5; tentatively, D is TRBD1 or TRBD2 (5 bases each). The CDR3 contains 13 residues. Germline CDR1 reads SGHTA; CDR2 reads FQGTGA. Trimming cost V 5 bases and J 5 bases, with 12 bases left between them.

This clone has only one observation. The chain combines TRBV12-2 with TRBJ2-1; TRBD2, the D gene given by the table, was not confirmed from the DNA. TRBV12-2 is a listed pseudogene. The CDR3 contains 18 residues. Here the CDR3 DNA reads TGTGCAAGTCGCTTAGTGGACGTTTTTAGCGGGGGGGACAATGAGCAGTTCTTC. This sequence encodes CASRLVDVFSGGDNEQFF.

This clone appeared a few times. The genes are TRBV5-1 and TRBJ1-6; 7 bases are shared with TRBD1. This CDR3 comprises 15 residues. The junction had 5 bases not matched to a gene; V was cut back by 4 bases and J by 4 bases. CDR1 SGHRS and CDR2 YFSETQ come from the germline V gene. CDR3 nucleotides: TGCGCCAGCAGCAATTCGACAGGGTATAATTCACCCCTCCACTTT. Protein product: CASSNSTGYNSPLHF.

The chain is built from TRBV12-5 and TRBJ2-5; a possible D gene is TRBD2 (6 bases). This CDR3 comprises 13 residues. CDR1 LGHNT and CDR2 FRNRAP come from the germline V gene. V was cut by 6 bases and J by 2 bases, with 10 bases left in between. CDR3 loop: CASGSGGQETQYF. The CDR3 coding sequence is TGTGCTAGTGGGTCCGGGGGACAAGAGACCCAGTACTTC.

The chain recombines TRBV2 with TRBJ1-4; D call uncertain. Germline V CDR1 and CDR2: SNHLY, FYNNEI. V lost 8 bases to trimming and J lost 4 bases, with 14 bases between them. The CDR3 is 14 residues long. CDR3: CASYAWAGNEKLFF. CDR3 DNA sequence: TGTGCCAGCTACGCGTGGGCCGGTAATGAAAAACTGTTTTTT.

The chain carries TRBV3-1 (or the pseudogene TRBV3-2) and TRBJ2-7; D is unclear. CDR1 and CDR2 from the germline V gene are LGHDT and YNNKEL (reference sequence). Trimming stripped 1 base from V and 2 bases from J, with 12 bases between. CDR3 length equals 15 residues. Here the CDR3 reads CASSQGGSKPYEQYV. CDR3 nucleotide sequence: TGTGCCAGCAGCCAAGGTGGGTCCAAACCCTACGAGCAGTACGTC.

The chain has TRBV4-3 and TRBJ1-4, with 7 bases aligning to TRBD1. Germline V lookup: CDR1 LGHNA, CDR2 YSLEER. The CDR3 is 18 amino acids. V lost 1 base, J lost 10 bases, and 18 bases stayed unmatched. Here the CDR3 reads CASSQVATGDRAMAKLFF. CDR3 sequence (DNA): TGCGCCAGCAGCCAAGTGGCGACGGGCGACAGGGCAATGGCAAAACTGTTTTTT.

The CDR3 protein is CASSLAGRAGRNEQFF. Here the CDR3 DNA reads TGTGCCAGCAGCTTAGCGGGTCGGGCGGGGAGGAATGAGCAGTTCTTC. This sequence joins TRBV7-9 and TRBJ2-1, with D perhaps matching TRBD2 (6 bases). The CDR3 sequence is 16 residues long. From germline, CDR1 is SEHNR and CDR2 FQNEAQ (reference sequence). Trimming left V 0 bases short and J 7 bases short, with 16 bases between.

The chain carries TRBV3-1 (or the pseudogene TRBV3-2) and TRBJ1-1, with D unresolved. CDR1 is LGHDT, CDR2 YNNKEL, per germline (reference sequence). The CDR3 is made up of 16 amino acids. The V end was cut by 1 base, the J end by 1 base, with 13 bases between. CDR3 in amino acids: CASSQGYGVRNTEAFF. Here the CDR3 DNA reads TGTGCCAGCAGCCAAGGATACGGAGTGAGGAACACTGAAGCTTTCTTT.

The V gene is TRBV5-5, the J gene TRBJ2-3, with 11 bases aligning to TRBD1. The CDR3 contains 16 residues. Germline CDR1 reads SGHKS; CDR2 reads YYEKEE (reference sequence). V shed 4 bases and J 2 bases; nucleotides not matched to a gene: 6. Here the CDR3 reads CASSMRTGGNTDTQYF. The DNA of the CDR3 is TGTGCCAGCAGCATGAGGACAGGGGGCAACACAGATACGCAGTATTTT.

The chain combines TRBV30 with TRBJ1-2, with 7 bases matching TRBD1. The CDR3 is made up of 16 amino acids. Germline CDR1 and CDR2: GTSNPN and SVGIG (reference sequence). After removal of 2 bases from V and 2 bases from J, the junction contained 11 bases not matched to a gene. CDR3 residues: CAWSRGLDRRNYGYTF. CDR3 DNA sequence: TGTGCCTGGAGTAGGGGGCTCGACAGGAGAAACTATGGCTACACCTTC.

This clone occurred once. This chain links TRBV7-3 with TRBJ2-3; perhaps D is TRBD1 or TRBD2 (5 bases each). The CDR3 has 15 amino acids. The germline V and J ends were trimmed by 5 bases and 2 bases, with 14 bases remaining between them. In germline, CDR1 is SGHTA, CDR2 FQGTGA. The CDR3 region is CASSRDGQYTDTQYF. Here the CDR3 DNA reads TGTGCCAGCAGCCGGGACGGGCAGTACACAGATACGCAGTATTTT.

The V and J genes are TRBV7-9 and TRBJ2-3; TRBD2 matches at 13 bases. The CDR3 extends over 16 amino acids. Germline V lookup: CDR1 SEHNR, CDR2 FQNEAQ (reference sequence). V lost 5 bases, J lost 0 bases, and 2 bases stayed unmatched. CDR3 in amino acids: CASSPGLAGSTDTQYF. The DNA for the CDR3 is TGTGCCAGCAGCCCGGGACTAGCGGGGAGCACAGATACGCAGTATTTT.

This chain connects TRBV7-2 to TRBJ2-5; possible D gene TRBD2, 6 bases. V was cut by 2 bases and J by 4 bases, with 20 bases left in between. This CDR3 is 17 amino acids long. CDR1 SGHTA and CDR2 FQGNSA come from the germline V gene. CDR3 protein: CASSLRLVEVSAETQYF. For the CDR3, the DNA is TGTGCCAGCAGCTTAAGACTAGTGGAGGTTTCGGCAGAGACCCAGTACTTC.

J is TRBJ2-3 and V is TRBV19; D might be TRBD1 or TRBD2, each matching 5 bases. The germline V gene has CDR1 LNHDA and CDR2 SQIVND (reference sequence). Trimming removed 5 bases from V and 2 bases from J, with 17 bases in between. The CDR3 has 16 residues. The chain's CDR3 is CASSPRGRAITDTQYF. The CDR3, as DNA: TGTGCCAGTAGTCCCCGGGGCAGAGCCATCACAGATACGCAGTATTTT. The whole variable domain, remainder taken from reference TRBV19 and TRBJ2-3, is DGGITQSPKYLFRKEGQNVTLSCEQNLNHDAMYWYRQDPGQGLRLIYYSQIVNDFQKGDIAEGYSVSREKKESFPLTVTSAQKNPTAFYLCASSPRGRAITDTQYFGPGTRLTVL.

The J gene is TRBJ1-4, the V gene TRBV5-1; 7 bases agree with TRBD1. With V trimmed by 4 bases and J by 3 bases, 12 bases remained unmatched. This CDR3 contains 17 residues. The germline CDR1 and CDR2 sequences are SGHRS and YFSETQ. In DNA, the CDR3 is TGCGCCAGCAGCCCCCGACGAACAGGGGTATCTAATGAAAAACTGTTTTTT. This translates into CASSPRRTGVSNEKLFF.

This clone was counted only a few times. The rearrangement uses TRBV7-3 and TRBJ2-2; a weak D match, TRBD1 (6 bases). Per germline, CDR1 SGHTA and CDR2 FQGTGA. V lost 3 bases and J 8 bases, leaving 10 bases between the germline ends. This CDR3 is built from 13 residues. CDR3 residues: CASSFKGQGELFF. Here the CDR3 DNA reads TGTGCCAGCAGCTTTAAAGGACAGGGGGAGCTGTTTTTT.

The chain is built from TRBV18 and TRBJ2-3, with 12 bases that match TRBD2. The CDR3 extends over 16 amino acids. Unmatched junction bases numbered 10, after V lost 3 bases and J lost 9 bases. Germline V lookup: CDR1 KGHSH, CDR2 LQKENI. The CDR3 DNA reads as TGTGCCAGCTCACCCAAGACTAGCGGGGGAGGAGAGACGCAGTATTTT. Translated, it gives CASSPKTSGGGETQYF. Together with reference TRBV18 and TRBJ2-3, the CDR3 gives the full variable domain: NAGVMQNPRHLVRRRGQEARLRCSPMKGHSHVYWYRQLPEEGLKFMVYLQKENIIDESGMPKERFSAEFPKEGPSILRIQQVVRGDSAAYFCASSPKTSGGGETQYFGPGTRLTVL.